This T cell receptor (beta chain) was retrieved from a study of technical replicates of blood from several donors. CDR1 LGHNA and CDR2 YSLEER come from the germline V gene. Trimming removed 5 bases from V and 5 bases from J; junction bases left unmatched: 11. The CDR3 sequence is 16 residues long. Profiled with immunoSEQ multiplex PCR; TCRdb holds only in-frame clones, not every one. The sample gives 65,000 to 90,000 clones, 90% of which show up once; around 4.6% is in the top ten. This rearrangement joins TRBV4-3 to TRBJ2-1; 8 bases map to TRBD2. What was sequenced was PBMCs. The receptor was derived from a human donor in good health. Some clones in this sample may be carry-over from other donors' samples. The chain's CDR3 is CASSGRATGGNNEQFF. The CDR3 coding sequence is TGCGCCAGCAGCGGTCGGGCTACGGGAGGGAACAATGAGCAGTTCTTC.